This record looks at one T cell receptor (beta chain) sequence and its context. Its antigen remains unidentified. PCR was performed using 60 Vbeta and 13 Jbeta primers. The method was immunoSEQ multiplex PCR; TCRdb's version includes in-frame clones alone and lacks a portion of them. The top ten clones hold about 1.3% of a sample with roughly 160,000 clones, 70% to 80% of them seen once. This sample was included in a study of cytomegalovirus exposure and HLA in healthy donors. Findings of the study overall: The study listed roughly 160 cytomegalovirus-associated TCR beta chains.

The CDR3 spans 13 residues. The germline gives CDR1 GTSNPN, CDR2 SVGIG (reference sequence). With 3 bases clipped from V and 3 bases from J, the junction kept 1 base outside the gene matches. The V and J genes are TRBV30 and TRBJ1-5; 8 nucleotides line up with TRBD1. The receptor was isolated from a man aged 30 to 45 in good health and CMV-seronegative. The sample comprised PBMCs. CDR3 sequence: CAWRDRDNQPQHF. Here the CDR3 DNA reads TGTGCCTGGAGGGACAGGGACAATCAGCCCCAGCATTTT.